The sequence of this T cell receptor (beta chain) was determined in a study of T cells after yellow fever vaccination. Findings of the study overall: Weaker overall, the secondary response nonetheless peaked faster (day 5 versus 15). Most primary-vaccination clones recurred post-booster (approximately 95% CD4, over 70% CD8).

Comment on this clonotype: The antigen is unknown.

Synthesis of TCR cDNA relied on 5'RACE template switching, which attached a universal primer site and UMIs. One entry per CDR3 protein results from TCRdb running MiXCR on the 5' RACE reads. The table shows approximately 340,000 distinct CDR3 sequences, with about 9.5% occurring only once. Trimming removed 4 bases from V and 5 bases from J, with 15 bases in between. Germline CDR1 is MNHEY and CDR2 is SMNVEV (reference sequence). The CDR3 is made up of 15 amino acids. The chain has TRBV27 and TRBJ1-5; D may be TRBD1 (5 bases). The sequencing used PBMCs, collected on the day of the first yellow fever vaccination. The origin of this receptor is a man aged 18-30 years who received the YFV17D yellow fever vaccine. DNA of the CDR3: TGTGCCAGCAGTTCCCGGACGGGGGTCGATCAGCCCCAGCATTTT. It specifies CASSSRTGVDQPQHF.